Listed below are T cell receptor beta chains from one sample, sequenced in a study of blood T cells in healthy people across ages. TCRdb re-called the 5' RACE reads through MiXCR, storing one row per CDR3 protein. The sample holds about 1.1 million distinct CDR3 sequences; more than 30% are singletons and the top ten take over 10%. Sequenced material: blood. Receptors were obtained from a man between 18 and 35 years old in good health. CDR3s include the opening cysteine and the closing phenylalanine or tryptophan. The D gene is left open where the match is weak. Size values are once, few and many counts, or a class for expanded clones, and some rows have none.

J	V	size	D	DNA	CDR3
TRBJ1-2	TRBV20-1	.	.	TGCAGTGCTCCTCCAGGGGTCGGCTATGGCTACACCTTC	CSAPPGVGYGYTF
TRBJ1-4	TRBV7-2	.	.	TGTGCCAGCAGCCGTACCCGGGAGCCAACTAATGAAAAACTGTTTTTT	CASSRTREPTNEKLFF
TRBJ1-4	TRBV4-3	.	.	TGCGCCAGCAGCCAAGAAGCCCTGGAAAAACTGTTTTTT	CASSQEALEKLFF
TRBJ2-3	TRBV25-1	.	TRBD1	TGTGCCAGCAGTGAAAGAGGGACAGGGGTTTTGGATACGCAGTATTTT	CASSERGTGVLDTQYF
TRBJ2-5	TRBV29-1	many	.	TGCAGCGCGAGATCCCGAGAGACCCAGTACTTC	CSARSRETQYF
TRBJ2-7	TRBV9	.	TRBD1	TGTGCCAGCAGCGGAACGACAGGGTCTACCTACGAGCGGTACTTC	CASSGTTGSTYERYF
TRBJ1-2	TRBV12-5	.	TRBD1	TGTGCTAGTGACTTCGAGGACAGGACTGGCTACACCTTC	CASDFEDRTGYTF
TRBJ1-6	TRBV28	.	.	TGTGCCAGCAGTTTAACCCAGGATAATTCACCCCTCCACTTT	CASSLTQDNSPLHF
TRBJ2-5	TRBV3-1	.	.	TGTGCCAGCAGCCAACCCGACAGAGAAGAGACCCAGTACTTC	CASSQPDREETQYF
TRBJ2-3	TRBV3-1	.	.	TGTGCCAGCAGCCGCCGGGCTCGCCCCACAGATGCGCAGTATTTT	CASSRRARPTDAQYF
TRBJ2-1	TRBV20-1	.	.	TGCAGAGGGGCCGGCGGGCATGAGCAGTTCTTC	CRGAGGHEQFF
TRBJ1-2	TRBV28	.	.	TGTGCCAGCAGTTTAACGGGCGTAGCTGGCTACACCTTC	CASSLTGVAGYTF
TRBJ2-7	TRBV25-1	few	.	TGTGCCAGTTCGACACGCCCGTACAATGAGCAGTACTTC	CASSTRPYNEQYF
TRBJ2-1	TRBV12-3/TRBV12-4	once	.	TGTGCCAGCAGTAGGGGTGCGGGTTACAATGAGCAGTTCTTC	CASSRGAGYNEQFF
TRBJ1-2	TRBV6-5	many	TRBD1	TGTGCCAGCAGGGATTTGACAGGGACCTACTATGGCTACACCTTC	CASRDLTGTYYGYTF
TRBJ1-5	TRBV5-1	.	.	TGCGCCAGCAGCTTGAGGCCAGGGACTCAGCCCCAGCATTTT	CASSLRPGTQPQHF
TRBJ2-1	TRBV4-3	few	TRBD2	TGCGCCAGCAGCCAAGAAGAGTGGGGACTAGACTACAATGAGCAGTTCTTC	CASSQEEWGLDYNEQFF
TRBJ2-7	TRBV6-2/TRBV6-3	.	.	TGTGCCAGCAGCCGTGGGACCAATGAGCAGTACTTC	CASSRGTNEQYF
TRBJ1-6	TRBV28	.	TRBD1	TGTGCCATCCCTTCGGACAGGGTCTATAATTCACCCCTCCACTTT	CAIPSDRVYNSPLHF
TRBJ1-6	TRBV20-1	.	.	TGCAGTACGGCTGCGAGCTCCTATAATTCACCCCTCCACTTT	CSTAASSYNSPLHF
TRBJ2-1	TRBV5-5	.	TRBD2	TGTGCCAGCAGCTTGTGGACTAGCAATGAGCAGTTCTTC	CASSLWTSNEQFF
TRBJ2-1	TRBV27	few	TRBD1	TGTGCCAGCAGAAGAGACCGGGACAGGGTTATCAATGAGCAGTTCTTC	CASRRDRDRVINEQFF
TRBJ1-4	TRBV29-1	.	.	TGCAGCGTTGGGCAGGGGTTGGGTGAAAAACTGTTTTTT	CSVGQGLGEKLFF
TRBJ2-3	TRBV20-1	.	.	TGCAGTGCTAGAGATCCGGCGGGCTCAGATACGCAGTATTTT	CSARDPAGSDTQYF
TRBJ1-6	TRBV7-2	few	.	TGTGCCAGCAGCTTAGGCGGTGGCAGATTAAATTCACCCCTCCACTTT	CASSLGGGRLNSPLHF
TRBJ1-4	TRBV12-3/TRBV12-4	few	.	TGTGCCAGCAGTTTGTGGGGAAGAGGTGAAAAACTGTTTTTT	CASSLWGRGEKLFF
TRBJ1-6	TRBV6-2/TRBV6-3	.	.	TGTGCCAGCAGTTACGGGGAGGCATCACCCCCCCACTTT	CASSYGEASPPHF
TRBJ2-3	TRBV10-3	.	TRBD1	TGTGCCATCAGTGAGTCGTCAGACAGGGGGCACCTACATACAGATACGCAGTATTTT	CAISESSDRGHLHTDTQYF
TRBJ1-6	TRBV20-1	.	.	TGCAGTGCTCCCAGGAACGTCTATAATTCACCCCTCCACTTT	CSAPRNVYNSPLHF
TRBJ2-3	TRBV29-1	.	.	TGCAGCGTTGAAGATCCGGCGGGGGCGGATACGCAGTATTTT	CSVEDPAGADTQYF
TRBJ2-3	TRBV7-9	many	.	TGTGCCAGCAGCCTAGGGCGGTTAACAGATACGCAGTATTTT	CASSLGRLTDTQYF
TRBJ1-2	TRBV7-2	few	.	TGTGCCAGCAGCTTCGCCTACAGGGAAGTAGACTATGGCTACACCTTC	CASSFAYREVDYGYTF
TRBJ2-2	TRBV2	.	.	TGTGCCAGCGGGGAGAGGGGCACCGGGGAGCTGTTTTTT	CASGERGTGELFF
TRBJ1-1	TRBV5-1	few	.	TGCGCCAGCAGCCGTGGATGGCCGAACACTGAAGCTTTCTTT	CASSRGWPNTEAFF
TRBJ1-3	TRBV15	few	.	TGTGCCACCAGCAGAGATCGGGTTGCCTCTGGAAACACCATATATTTT	CATSRDRVASGNTIYF
TRBJ2-7	TRBV11-2	.	.	TGTGCCAGCAGCCCTAGGGCTGATAGCTCCTACAATGAGCAGTACTTC	CASSPRADSSYNEQYF
TRBJ2-5	TRBV5-6	few	.	TGTGCCAGCACCTCGCGATGGACACAAGAGACCCAGTACTTC	CASTSRWTQETQYF
TRBJ2-5	TRBV29-1	few	.	TGCAGCGTTGAAGCAGGGAGAGGGGAGACCCAGTACTTC	CSVEAGRGETQYF
TRBJ1-4	TRBV5-1	few	.	TGCGCCAGCAGCTTAAGGGGTTACTCTAATGAAAAACTGTTTTTT	CASSLRGYSNEKLFF
TRBJ1-2	TRBV10-3	.	TRBD1	TGTGCCATCAGTGGAACAGGAAGACAGGGAGGGAGTGGCTACACCTTC	CAISGTGRQGGSGYTF
TRBJ2-7	TRBV20-1	.	.	TGCAGTGCTAGAGGGACAGCTAATACCTACGAGCAGTACTTC	CSARGTANTYEQYF
TRBJ1-2	TRBV10-3	few	.	TGTGCCATTAGCTTGGGATTTAACTATGGCTACACCTTC	CAISLGFNYGYTF
TRBJ2-1	TRBV2	.	TRBD2	TGTGCCAGCAGTGGTAGGAGCGGGGGGGCCTACAATGAGCAGTTCTTC	CASSGRSGGAYNEQFF
TRBJ1-5	TRBV7-2	.	.	TGTGCCAGCAGCTTAGATGTTCAGCCCCAGCATTTT	CASSLDVQPQHF
TRBJ2-1	TRBV4-3	few	.	TGCGCCAGCAGCCAAGATATCGTCGGCGGGCATGACAATGAGCAGTTCTTC	CASSQDIVGGHDNEQFF
TRBJ1-4	TRBV2	.	TRBD1	TGTGCCAGCCGGACAGGGGTGGCTAATGAAAAACTGTTTTTT	CASRTGVANEKLFF
TRBJ2-7	TRBV20-1	.	TRBD2	TGCAGTGCCAGGAGACTAGCGGGCCCTTACGAGCAGTACTTC	CSARRLAGPYEQYF
TRBJ2-1	TRBV29-1	few	.	TGCAGCGCCGGACAGTTAATTAGGGACAATGAGCAGTTCTTC	CSAGQLIRDNEQFF
TRBJ2-7	TRBV7-2	.	.	TGTGCCAGCAGCTTAATGGGGAGTATATCCTACGAGCAGTACTTC	CASSLMGSISYEQYF
TRBJ2-5	TRBV2	.	.	TGTGCCAGCAGTGACAGGCAGCCCCAAGAGACCCAGTACTTC	CASSDRQPQETQYF
TRBJ1-3	TRBV4-1	.	.	TGCGCCAGCACGTCCCTCCTGGCTGGAAACACCATATATTTT	CASTSLLAGNTIYF